Shown below are 18 T cell receptor beta chains from a single sample sequenced in a study of blood T cells in healthy people across ages. It was with a sample-barcoded 5' primer and a J-beta primer mix that a second PCR of about 6 to 12 cycles was run. TCRdb analysed the 5' RACE reads with MiXCR anew, one entry per CDR3 protein. The data show about 1.8 million distinct CDR3 sequences, less than 50% seen once. The sample comprised blood. The receptors stem from a woman aged 35 to 49 in good health.

Ten or more counts support this clonotype. A read error may account for a junction end that differs from germline. The CDR3 is CASSQGAAGANVLTF. The DNA of the CDR3 is TGCGCCAGCAGCCAAGGGGCAGCTGGGGCCAACGTCCTGACTTTC. V gene TRBV27 combines with J gene TRBJ2-6, with a tentative D call TRBD1 (5 bases). Germline CDR1 reads MNHEY; CDR2 reads SMNVEV (reference sequence). The CDR3 runs to 15 residues. Supplemented by reference TRBV27 and TRBJ2-6, the full variable domain reads EAQVTQNPRYLITVTGKKLTVTCSQNMNHEYMSWYRQDPGLGLRQIYYSMNVEVTDKGDVPEGYKVSRKEKRNFPLILESPSPNQTSLYFCASSQGAAGANVLTFGAGSRLTVL.

The V gene is TRBV5-1, the J gene TRBJ2-3, with 7 positions matching TRBD1. J was trimmed by 5 bases and V by 5 bases; bases with no gene match: 2. CDR1 SGHRS and CDR2 YFSETQ come from the germline V gene. The CDR3 sequence is 12 residues long. The CDR3, as DNA: TGCGCCAGCAGACAGGGGCAAGATACGCAGTATTTT. This gives the protein CASRQGQDTQYF.

The chain recombines TRBV12-3 or TRBV12-4 with TRBJ2-5; D ambiguous. The V end lost 4 bases, the J end lost 2 bases, and 17 bases lay between the germline ends. The CDR3 extends over 16 amino acids. The CDR3 region is CASSSTKELSQETQYF. CDR3 nucleotide sequence: TGTGCCAGCAGTTCTACGAAAGAACTCAGTCAAGAGACCCAGTACTTC.

A few counts support this clonotype. Just one base apart from a much larger clone, this may be a read error. This chain links TRBV20-1 with TRBJ2-1; no definite D call. The J call may be faulty, since TRBJ2-7 better matches the DNA end. This CDR3 spans 14 amino acids. Germline loops: CDR1 DFQATT, CDR2 SNEGSKA (reference sequence). The DNA of the CDR3 is TGCAGTGCTAAGGGCGCAGGCTCCTACAATGAGCAGTACTTC. It yields the protein CSAKGAGSYNEQYF.

This clonotype turned up a few times. The V and J genes are TRBV12-3 or TRBV12-4 and TRBJ2-4; D gene uncertain. The CDR3 covers 14 residues. Trimming removed 6 bases from V and 0 bases from J, with 9 bases in between. The CDR3: CASSVDKAKNIQYF. The CDR3 DNA reads TGTGCCAGCAGCGTAGATAAAGCCAAAAACATTCAGTACTTC.

This clonotype was found a few times. J is TRBJ2-5 and V is TRBV6-5; 7 bases agree with TRBD1. J was trimmed by 2 bases and V by 10 bases; bases with no gene match: 13. CDR3 length equals 15 residues. Germline CDR1 and CDR2: MNHEY and SVGAGI. CDR3: CATQDPGQIQETQYF. Written as DNA, the CDR3 is TGTGCCACCCAAGACCCGGGACAGATACAAGAGACCCAGTACTTC.

The chain has TRBV5-5 and TRBJ2-3, with D uncertain. V was trimmed by 4 bases and J by 3 bases, leaving 21 bases between them. CDR1 is SGHKS, CDR2 YYEKEE, per germline (reference sequence). There are 17 residues in the CDR3. CDR3 nucleotides: TGTGCCAGCAGCCCTACCCTGCGGTCTCCTGGGACAGATACGCAGTATTTT. Translated: CASSPTLRSPGTDTQYF.

CDR3 bases: TGCAGTGCTAGAGATCAGGGCAGGCGCATCTATGGCTACACCTTC. Encoded protein: CSARDQGRRIYGYTF. The chain joins TRBV20-1 to TRBJ1-2, with TRBD1 as a possible D gene (5 bases). Germline V lookup: CDR1 DFQATT, CDR2 SNEGSKA (reference sequence). CDR3 size: 15 residues. The V end was cut by 0 bases, the J end by 4 bases, with 15 bases between.

The rearrangement joins TRBV7-2 to TRBJ2-1; 10 bases map to TRBD1. The V and J ends lost 11 bases and 9 bases, in that order; junction bases with no gene match: 7. CDR1 SGHTA and CDR2 FQGNSA come from the germline V gene. This CDR3 is built from 12 residues. The chain's CDR3 is CASSGTGAEQFF. The CDR3 DNA follows: TGTGCCTCCTCCGGGACAGGGGCTGAGCAGTTCTTC.

The J gene is TRBJ2-3, the V gene TRBV5-1; 11 bases fit TRBD2. The CDR3 loop spans 18 amino acids. V lost 3 bases, J lost 0 bases, and 9 bases stayed unmatched. Germline V lookup: CDR1 SGHRS, CDR2 YFSETQ. The CDR3 DNA reads as TGCGCCAGCAGCTACCCTAGCGGGGGGACTCTTAGCACAGATACGCAGTATTTT. Its protein product is CASSYPSGGTLSTDTQYF.

V and J are TRBV4-1 and TRBJ1-2; D not certain. CDR3 length equals 15 residues. V lost 1 base and J lost 4, with 13 bases in between. Germline CDR1 and CDR2: MGHRA and YSYEKL. In nucleotides, the CDR3 is TGCGCCAGCAGCCAAGTAATAACAGATGGCTATGGCTACACCTTC. Amino acids: CASSQVITDGYGYTF.

This chain links TRBV7-2 with TRBJ2-5; D gene unclear. Between the trimmed V and J ends, which lost 4 bases and 1 base, there was a span of 13 bases. The CDR3 runs 15 residues. CDR1 and CDR2 from the germline V gene are SGHTA and FQGNSA. For the CDR3, the DNA is TGTGCCAGCAGCTCCCCCTTCGATCCCCAAGAGACCCAGTACTTC. Its translation: CASSSPFDPQETQYF.

V and J are TRBV7-2 and TRBJ2-3; either TRBD1 or TRBD2 may supply D (6 bases each). This CDR3 has 16 amino acids. Germline V gene lookup returns CDR1 SGHTA and CDR2 FQGNSA. V lost 3 bases and J lost 1, with 14 bases in between. CDR3 nucleotide sequence: TGTGCCAGCAGCTTGGGGGCGGGGCGACGCACAGATACGCAGTATTTT. Its protein product is CASSLGAGRRTDTQYF.

The V gene is TRBV20-1, the J gene TRBJ2-7; D is undetermined. Trimming took off 5 bases at V and 3 bases at J, with 11 bases between the two ends. CDR1 is DFQATT and CDR2 is SNEGSKA in the germline V gene (reference sequence). This CDR3 is built from 12 residues. For the CDR3, the DNA is TGCAGTGCTGTCCCAGAGGACTACGAGCAGTACTTC. As protein: CSAVPEDYEQYF.

The rearrangement uses TRBV7-8 and TRBJ2-1; either TRBD1 or TRBD2 may fit D (5 bases each). This CDR3 has 16 residues. V dropped 8 bases and J dropped 3 bases, with 20 bases sitting between them. Germline values: CDR1 SGHVS, CDR2 FQNEAQ. The CDR3 reads CASGRSGWEFYNEQFF. The CDR3 DNA is TGTGCCAGCGGACGTTCAGGGTGGGAGTTCTACAATGAGCAGTTCTTC.

The chain recombines TRBV20-1 with TRBJ2-7; 7 positions agree with TRBD2. This CDR3 region has 14 residues. Unmatched junction bases numbered 9, after V lost 5 bases and J lost 2 bases. The V gene's germline CDR1 is DFQATT and CDR2 SNEGSKA (reference sequence). CDR3 sequence reads: CSAQREGTTYEQYF. As DNA, the CDR3 is TGCAGTGCTCAGAGGGAGGGAACTACCTACGAGCAGTACTTC.

In this sample, this clonotype turned up a few times. The genes are TRBV12-3 or TRBV12-4 and TRBJ1-2; TRBD1 might be the D (5 bases). The CDR3 totals 14 residues. V shed 5 bases and J shed 5 bases, with 15 bases lying between them. CDR3 residues: CASSTRQSSYGYTF. The CDR3 region has the DNA TGTGCCAGCAGTACAAGACAGAGTTCTTATGGCTACACCTTC.

This clonotype turned up a few times. The chain couples TRBV7-2 to TRBJ2-4; 15 bases match TRBD2. Germline V lookup: CDR1 SGHTA, CDR2 FQGNSA. The CDR3 runs to 19 residues. Unmatched junction bases numbered 7, after V lost 1 base and J lost 3 bases. The CDR3 protein is CASSLEARTSGGVKNIQYF. For the CDR3, the DNA is TGTGCCAGCAGCTTAGAGGCCCGGACTAGCGGGGGGGTCAAAAACATTCAGTACTTC.